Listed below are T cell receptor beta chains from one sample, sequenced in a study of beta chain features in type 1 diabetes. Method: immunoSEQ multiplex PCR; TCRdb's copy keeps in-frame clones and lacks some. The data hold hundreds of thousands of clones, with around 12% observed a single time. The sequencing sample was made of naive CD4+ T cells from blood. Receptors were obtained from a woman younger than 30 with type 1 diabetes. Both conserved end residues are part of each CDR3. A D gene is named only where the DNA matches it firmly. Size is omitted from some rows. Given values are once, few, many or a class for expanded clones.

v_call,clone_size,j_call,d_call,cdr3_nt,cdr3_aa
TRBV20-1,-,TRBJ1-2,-,TGCAGTGCTAGAGATCTGAGGGGCTACACCTTC,CSARDLRGYTF
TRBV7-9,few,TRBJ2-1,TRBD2,TGTGCCAGCAGCTTTCGGACTAGCGTGAGCCCGTTCTTC,CASSFRTSVSPFF
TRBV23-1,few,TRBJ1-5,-,TGCGCCAGCAGCATAGAGACTTTTCAGCCCCAGCATTTT,CASSIETFQPQHF
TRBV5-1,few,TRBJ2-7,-,TGCGCCAGCAGCCCCGCGCGGAGTCTCGAGCAGTACTTC,CASSPARSLEQYF
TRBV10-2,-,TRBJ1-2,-,TGCGCCAGCAGGACGGTCTTGGAGGGCTACACCTTC,CASRTVLEGYTF
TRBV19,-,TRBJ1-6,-,TGTGCCAGTAAGGAATCGCGGGTCATAGGCTATTCACCCCTCCACTTT,CASKESRVIGYSPLHF
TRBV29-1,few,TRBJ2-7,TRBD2,TGCAGCGTTGCTGCGGGACTAGCGGGAGGACACGAGCAGTACTTC,CSVAAGLAGGHEQYF
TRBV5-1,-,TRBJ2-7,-,TGCGCCAGCAGCTACGAAGACGGGTCCTACGAGCAGTACTTC,CASSYEDGSYEQYF
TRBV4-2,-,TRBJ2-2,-,TGTGCCAGCAGCTTGGGCCAAAGGGGGAAGGCCGGGGAGCTGTTTTTT,CASSLGQRGKAGELFF
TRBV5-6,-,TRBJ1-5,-,TGTGCCAGCAGCCTAGGACTTAGCAATCAGCCCCAGCATTTT,CASSLGLSNQPQHF
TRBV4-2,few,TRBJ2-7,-,TGTGCCAGCAGCCAAGATCGAGCCGCTCGGGGCGAGCAGTACTTC,CASSQDRAARGEQYF
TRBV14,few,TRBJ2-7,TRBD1,TGTGCCAGCAGCCAGGCCGGGACAGGCTCCTACGAGCAGTACTTC,CASSQAGTGSYEQYF
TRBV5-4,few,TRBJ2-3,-,TGTGCCAGCAGCTTGCGGTACGCGGGTCTCACAGATACGCAGTATTTT,CASSLRYAGLTDTQYF
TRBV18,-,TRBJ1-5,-,TGTGCCAGCTCACCCTCACATGTCTCGGGTCGTCAGCCCCAGCATTTT,CASSPSHVSGRQPQHF
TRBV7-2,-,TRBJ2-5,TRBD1,TGTGCCAGCAGCTCACCCCCCGGACAGGGTCGGCTGGAGACCCAGTACTTC,CASSSPPGQGRLETQYF
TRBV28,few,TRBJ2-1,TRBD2,TGTGCCAGCAGTTTATCCGTTAGCGGGAGCAATGAGCAGTTCTTC,CASSLSVSGSNEQFF
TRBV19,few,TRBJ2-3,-,TGTGCCAGCACGCTCAGCGGAGACACAGATACGCAGTATTTT,CASTLSGDTDTQYF
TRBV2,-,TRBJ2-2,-,TGTGCCAGCAGCGGGGACATCGGGGAGCTGTTTTTT,CASSGDIGELFF
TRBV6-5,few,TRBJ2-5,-,TGTGCCAGCAGTTACTCGGAGGCCGGGAGAGAGACCCAGTACTTC,CASSYSEAGRETQYF
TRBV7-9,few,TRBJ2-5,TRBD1,TGTGCCAGCAGCGGGGGACAGGGGACAAGGGAGACCCAGTACTTC,CASSGGQGTRETQYF
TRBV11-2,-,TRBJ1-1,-,TGTGCCAGCAGCTTCTCAAGCGGTGAAGCTTTCTTT,CASSFSSGEAFF
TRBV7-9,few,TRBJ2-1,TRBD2,TGTGCCAGCAGCCCCGTTCGGACTAAGCGGGAGATCTACAATGAGCAGTTCTTC,CASSPVRTKREIYNEQFF
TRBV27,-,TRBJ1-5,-,TGTGCCAGCAGTTTAGTCGGGAGCAATCAGCCCCAGCATTTT,CASSLVGSNQPQHF
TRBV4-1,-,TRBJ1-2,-,TGCGCCAGCAGCCAAGATTCGGGGAGGGAGGGCTACACCTTC,CASSQDSGREGYTF
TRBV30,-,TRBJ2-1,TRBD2,TGTGCCTGGACTAGCGGGAGAAATGAGCAGTTCTTC,CAWTSGRNEQFF